A single sample is the source of the 24 T cell receptor beta chains below, sequenced in a study of radiotherapy plus CTLA-4 blockade in lung cancer (dated by TCRdb to between 2018 and 2020). Library preparation used the immunoSEQ multiplex PCR assay. This immuneACCESS table, as held by TCRdb, lists in-frame sequences with V and J called but not all clones. Of the missing ones, under half trace to an unresolved V gene in checked studies; the others have no known cause. This sample comprises 45,000 to 60,000 clones, 75% to 85% of them detected only once. The top ten hold approximately 3.6% of the sample. The sample here was peripheral blood, taken from a patient treated with radiotherapy plus ipilimumab. These receptors came from a human donor with non-small cell lung cancer who had stable disease on radiotherapy plus ipilimumab.

In its sample, this clone was seen once. The rearrangement uses TRBV4-1 and TRBJ1-2; D unresolved. In germline, CDR1 is MGHRA, CDR2 YSYEKL. This CDR3 has 14 amino acids. Trimming removed 4 bases from V and 5 bases from J, with 14 bases in between. The CDR3 DNA reads as TGCGCCAGCAGCCGGAGCGAGGGCGGGTATGGCTACACCTTC. As protein: CASSRSEGGYGYTF.

The chain combines TRBV5-6 with TRBJ1-1; unclear D gene. V lost 0 bases to trimming and J lost 4 bases, with 7 bases between them. Looked up from germline, CDR1 is SGHDT and CDR2 is YYEEEE. The length of the CDR3 is 13 residues. The CDR3 nucleotides are TGTGCCAGCAGCTTGGGACGGGGCACTGAAGCTTTCTTT. Its protein is CASSLGRGTEAFF.

This sequence joins TRBV9 and TRBJ2-5, with TRBD1 matching over 7 bases. V gave up 0 bases and J gave up 5 bases; unmatched junction bases: 7. Germline CDR1 is SGDLS and CDR2 is YYNGEE. This CDR3 spans 15 amino acids. In nucleotides, the CDR3 is TGTGCCAGCAGCGTAGGGCAGGGCAGGGGGGAGACCCAGTACTTC. It codes for CASSVGQGRGETQYF.

The table lists this clone with a count of one. V usage is TRBV27 and J usage is TRBJ2-7; TRBD2 is a possible D gene (6 bases). The V and J ends lost 2 bases and 3 bases respectively, with 8 bases between them. Germline lookup yields CDR1 MNHEY and CDR2 SMNVEV (reference sequence). CDR3 size: 13 residues. CDR3 coding DNA: TGTGCCAGCAGTTTAGGGGGGAACTACGAGCAGTACTTC. This gives the protein CASSLGGNYEQYF.

This clone showed up just a few times. The V and J genes are TRBV9 and TRBJ2-1, with 16 bases identical to TRBD2. This CDR3 is 19 amino acids long. The trim removed 4 bases at V and 5 bases at J, leaving 12 bases unmatched. Germline CDR1 and CDR2: SGDLS and YYNGEE. The CDR3 DNA sequence: TGTGCCAGCAGCCTCCGGGACGGGACTAGCGGGAGGGCCCACAATGAGCAGTTCTTC. Its translation is CASSLRDGTSGRAHNEQFF.

The chain is built from TRBV10-2 and TRBJ2-7; 11 nucleotides match TRBD2. Germline values: CDR1 WSHSY, CDR2 SAAADI. After removal of 8 bases from V and 0 bases from J, the junction contained 12 bases not matched to a gene. The CDR3 runs to 17 residues. The CDR3 reads CASSVPTSGSSSYEQYF. In DNA form, the CDR3 reads TGCGCCAGCTCCGTCCCCACTAGCGGGAGTAGCTCCTACGAGCAGTACTTC.

This clone is a singleton in its sample. V is TRBV9 and J is TRBJ2-7; 8 nucleotides line up with TRBD1. Trimming at V came to 3 bases and at J to 5 bases, leaving 10 bases not matched to a gene. Germline V gene lookup returns CDR1 SGDLS and CDR2 YYNGEE. The CDR3 has 15 residues. DNA of the CDR3: TGTGCCAGCAGCGGCGACAGGGGTTTAACCCACGAGCAGTACTTC. It translates to CASSGDRGLTHEQYF.

The chain employs TRBV29-1 and TRBJ2-2; 7 bases align to TRBD1. The CDR3 is 14 residues long. Per the germline V gene, CDR1 is SQVTM and CDR2 is ANQGSEA. V was clipped by 6 bases and J by 4 bases; unmatched bases: 8. CDR3 coding DNA: TGCAGCGTGCCGGGACAGTCGAGCACCGGGGAGCTGTTTTTT. Protein product: CSVPGQSSTGELFF.

Only one count was recorded for this clone. The rearrangement links TRBV2 to TRBJ2-5, with TRBD1 identical over 10 bases. Per germline, CDR1 SNHLY and CDR2 FYNNEI. V shed 5 bases, J shed 4 bases, and the junction held 1 base outside the gene matches. The CDR3 loop spans 13 amino acids. CDR3 sequence: CASSRDRGETQYF. DNA for the CDR3: TGTGCCAGCAGTCGGGACAGGGGAGAGACCCAGTACTTC.

The chain combines TRBV15 with TRBJ2-7, with TRBD1 matching over 10 bases. Trimming cost V 5 bases and J 6 bases; bases outside gene matches: 4. This CDR3 region has 13 residues. Germline values: CDR1 LNHNV, CDR2 YYDKDF (reference sequence). The CDR3 loop reads CATSRQGASEQYF. The CDR3 DNA follows: TGTGCCACCAGCCGACAGGGGGCGAGCGAGCAGTACTTC.

The V call is TRBV29-1, the J call TRBJ2-7; 9 positions match TRBD1. Germline-derived CDR1 and CDR2 are SQVTM and ANQGSEA. Losses at the gene ends were 4 bases for V and 1 base for J; bases not matched to a gene: 5. This CDR3 comprises 14 residues. The CDR3 DNA reads TGCAGCGTTGGGCGACAGGGGGGGTCCTACGAGCAGTACTTC. It translates to CSVGRQGGSYEQYF.

This clone was detected only once. The chain has TRBV4-3 and TRBJ2-1, with TRBD2 matching 8 bases. The CDR3 runs 16 residues. Looked up from germline, CDR1 is LGHNA and CDR2 is YSLEER. The trim removed 1 base at V and 8 bases at J, leaving 10 bases unmatched. CDR3 sequence reads: CASSQGIAGNNDEQFF. The CDR3 DNA reads TGCGCCAGCAGCCAAGGGATAGCGGGAAACAACGATGAGCAGTTCTTC.

This clone was detected a few times. This chain joins TRBV2 and TRBJ1-5, with D unresolved. The CDR3 spans 14 residues. Per germline, CDR1 SNHLY and CDR2 FYNNEI. V was pared by 6 bases and J by 7 bases, with 16 bases between. Written as DNA, the CDR3 is TGTGCCAGCAGCTCGGGCGCGGGGAGGCAGCCCCAGCATTTT. Residues: CASSSGAGRQPQHF.

The CDR3 DNA reads as TGTGCCAGCAGCTCCCCCGGCGGCCACAATGAGCAGTTCTTC. Protein sequence: CASSSPGGHNEQFF. The chain joins TRBV5-6 to TRBJ2-1; D remains unclear. The CDR3 contains 14 residues. Trimming pared 3 bases from V and 5 bases from J, leaving 12 bases between. Germline assignment: CDR1 SGHDT and CDR2 YYEEEE.

Only one count was recorded for this clone. The chain recombines TRBV5-1 with TRBJ2-5, with TRBD2 identical over 11 bases. Germline CDR1 SGHRS, CDR2 YFSETQ. This CDR3 has 18 residues. V gave up 4 bases and J gave up 2 bases; unmatched junction bases: 13. The CDR3 nucleotides read TGCGCCAGCAGCCGCACAACTAGCGGGAGTCTGAGGCAAGAGACCCAGTACTTC. This gives the protein CASSRTTSGSLRQETQYF.

This sequence joins TRBV13 and TRBJ2-5; 7 bases agree with TRBD2. This CDR3 is 15 amino acids long. The J segment lost 0 bases and the V segment lost 4 bases, leaving 5 bases of the junction unmatched. Germline loops: CDR1 PRHDT, CDR2 FYEKMQ (reference sequence). The CDR3, as DNA: TGTGCCAGCAGCTCCGGGGGGTTGTACCAAGAGACCCAGTACTTC. This sequence encodes CASSSGGLYQETQYF.

The rearrangement links TRBV6-4 to TRBJ1-1; 9 bases agree with TRBD1. Trimming took 2 bases from V and 7 from J; bases not matched to a gene: 5. The V gene's germline CDR1 is MRHNA and CDR2 SNTAGT. CDR3 size: 14 residues. The DNA of the CDR3 is TGTGCCAGCAGTGACACGGACAGGGGTGGTGAAGCTTTCTTT. Its protein is CASSDTDRGGEAFF.

The V and J genes are TRBV6-1 and TRBJ2-7; the match to TRBD1 covers 7 bases. The CDR3 has 14 residues. Losses at the gene ends were 7 bases for V and 2 bases for J; bases not matched to a gene: 8. Germline V lookup: CDR1 MNHNS, CDR2 SASEGT. The CDR3 reads CASNGQANTYEQYF. For the CDR3, the DNA is TGTGCCAGCAATGGACAGGCTAATACCTACGAGCAGTACTTC.

The count of this clone is one. V usage is TRBV7-3 and J usage is TRBJ2-1, with 9 bases that match TRBD2. The CDR3 is made up of 17 amino acids. J was trimmed by 3 bases and V by 1 base; bases with no gene match: 7. Germline V gene data show CDR1 as SGHTA and CDR2 as FQGTGA. The CDR3 region is CASSLKVGTSRYNEQFF. In nucleotides, the CDR3 is TGTGCCAGCAGCTTAAAAGTTGGGACTAGCCGCTACAATGAGCAGTTCTTC.

The rearrangement joins TRBV7-6 to TRBJ2-5, with D tentatively TRBD1 (6 bases). The CDR3 spans 16 residues. V dropped 6 bases and J dropped 4 bases, with 21 bases sitting between them. Germline CDR1 and CDR2: SGHVS and FNYEAQ. The CDR3 region has the DNA TGTGCCAGCAGTGCGGCGACAGGCTGGGCAGGAGAGACCCAGTACTTC. Protein: CASSAATGWAGETQYF.

V usage is TRBV5-1 and J usage is TRBJ2-7; tentative D call: TRBD2 (6 bases). The V and J ends lost 4 bases and 4 bases respectively, with 15 bases between them. The CDR3 has 14 amino acids. Germline lookup yields CDR1 SGHRS and CDR2 YFSETQ. This chain's CDR3 is CASSTGDSSYEQYF. The CDR3 DNA is TGCGCCAGCAGCACTGGGGACTCGAGTTACGAGCAGTACTTC.

A few counts support this clone. The rearrangement joins TRBV5-1 to TRBJ1-2; the match to TRBD1 covers 7 bases. The CDR3 contains 15 residues. CDR1 and CDR2 (germline): SGHRS, YFSETQ. V gave up 4 bases and J gave up 4 bases; unmatched junction bases: 10. The CDR3 DNA sequence: TGCGCCAGCAGCGCGACACAGGGGCCACCCTATGGCTACACCTTC. This encodes CASSATQGPPYGYTF.

This clone appeared a few times. The chain couples TRBV18 to TRBJ1-1, with 7 bases fitting TRBD1. Germline values: CDR1 KGHSH, CDR2 LQKENI. The CDR3 is made up of 14 amino acids. Trimming cost V 2 bases and J 1 base; bases outside gene matches: 1. The chain's CDR3 is CASSPGTENTEAFF. The CDR3, as DNA: TGTGCCAGCTCACCAGGGACAGAGAACACTGAAGCTTTCTTT.

The CDR3 nucleotides read TGCGCCAGCACGGAGGGGGCGTATGAAAAACTGTTTTTT. This encodes CASTEGAYEKLFF. The chain couples TRBV10-2 to TRBJ1-4, with 7 bases identical to TRBD1. The V gene's germline CDR1 is WSHSY and CDR2 SAAADI. The CDR3 runs 13 residues. The junction had 5 bases not matched to a gene; V was cut back by 7 bases and J by 6 bases.